This T cell receptor beta chain originates from a study of blood T cell repertoires in COVID-19. Turning to the study itself: The samples span acute and convalescent COVID-19 from the United States, Italy and Spain.

TCRdb keeps only in-frame clones here, not all; method: immunoSEQ multiplex PCR. The sample gives 11,000 to 15,000 clones, roughly nine tenths of which show up once; 2.9% is in the top ten. The germline gives CDR1 SGDLS, CDR2 YYNGEE. This CDR3 spans 18 amino acids. The V end was cut by 5 bases, the J end by 0 bases, with 24 bases between. The source of this sequence is a human donor in a cohort sampled during active COVID-19. Sequencing was carried out using peripheral blood. This sequence joins TRBV9 and TRBJ2-7; D is perhaps TRBD1 (7 bases). CDR3 in DNA: TGTGCCAGCAGGCCCGGAGGGGGCAGGCCCATTAGCTCCTACGAGCAGTACTTC. Amino acids: CASRPGGGRPISSYEQYF.